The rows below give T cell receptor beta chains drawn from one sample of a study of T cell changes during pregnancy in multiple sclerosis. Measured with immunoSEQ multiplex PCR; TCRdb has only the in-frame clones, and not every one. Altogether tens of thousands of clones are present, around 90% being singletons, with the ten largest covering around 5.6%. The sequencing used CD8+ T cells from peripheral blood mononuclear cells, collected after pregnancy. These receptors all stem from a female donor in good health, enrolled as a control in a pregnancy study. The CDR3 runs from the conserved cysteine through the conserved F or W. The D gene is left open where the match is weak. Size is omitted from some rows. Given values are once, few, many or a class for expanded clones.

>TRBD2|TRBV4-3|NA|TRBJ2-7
CASSPGGGSYEQYF
TGCGCCAGCAGCCCTGGGGGGGGCTCCTACGAGCAGTACTTC
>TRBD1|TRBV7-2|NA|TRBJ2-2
CASSFRGQKAGELFF
TGTGCCAGCAGCTTCAGGGGGCAGAAGGCCGGGGAGCTGTTTTTT
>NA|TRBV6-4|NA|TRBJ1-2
CASSDRSPGRRGIYGYTF
TGTGCCAGCAGTGACCGATCCCCGGGACGCCGGGGGATATATGGCTACACCTTC
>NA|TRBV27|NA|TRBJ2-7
CASSLLGGYEQYF
TGTGCCAGCAGTTTGCTAGGGGGTTACGAGCAGTACTTC
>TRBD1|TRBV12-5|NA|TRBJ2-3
CASGPPTGRGADTQYF
TGTGCTAGTGGTCCCCCGACAGGGAGAGGGGCAGATACGCAGTATTTT
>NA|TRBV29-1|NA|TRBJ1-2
CSVDPTQYGYTF
TGCAGCGTTGACCCTACCCAATATGGCTACACCTTC
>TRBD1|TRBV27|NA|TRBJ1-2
CASSFKAGGYGYTF
TGTGCCAGCAGTTTTAAAGCAGGGGGCTATGGCTACACCTTC
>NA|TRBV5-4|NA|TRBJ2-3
CASSFSRGLGTDTQYF
TGTGCCAGCAGCTTCTCGCGGGGTTTGGGCACAGATACGCAGTATTTT
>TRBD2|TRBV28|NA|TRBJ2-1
CASSFGRRGLTEQFF
TGTGCCAGCAGTTTTGGGAGGCGGGGGTTAACTGAGCAGTTCTTC
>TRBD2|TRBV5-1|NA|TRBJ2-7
CASSPGLAGDVWF
TGCGCCAGCAGCCCCGGACTAGCGGGGGATGTTTGGTTC
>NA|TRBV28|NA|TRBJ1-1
CASSEHRENTEAFF
TGTGCCAGCAGTGAGCACAGAGAGAACACTGAAGCTTTCTTT
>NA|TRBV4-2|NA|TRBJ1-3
CASKGAGTGNTIYF
TGTGCCAGCAAAGGGGCTGGAACTGGAAACACCATATATTTT
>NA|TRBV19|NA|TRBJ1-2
CASSPGFIGYTF
TGTGCCAGTAGCCCAGGGTTCATCGGCTACACCTTC
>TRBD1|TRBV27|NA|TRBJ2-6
CASSHLTGSGANVLTF
TGTGCCAGCAGTCACCTGACAGGGTCTGGGGCCAACGTCCTGACTTTC
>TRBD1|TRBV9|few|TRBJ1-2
CASSAGQTVPYGYTF
TGTGCCAGCAGCGCGGGACAGACGGTCCCCTATGGCTACACCTTC
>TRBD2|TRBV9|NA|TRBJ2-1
CASSVGGGGAREQFF
TGTGCCAGCAGCGTGGGTGGCGGGGGGGCCAGGGAGCAGTTCTTC
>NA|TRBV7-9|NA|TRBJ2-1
CASSTSPLNEQFF
TGTGCCAGCAGCACATCTCCTTTGAATGAGCAGTTCTTC
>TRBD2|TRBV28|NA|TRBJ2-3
CASSFPTSGGWAQDTQYF
TGTGCCAGCAGTTTCCCCACTAGCGGGGGGTGGGCACAAGATACGCAGTATTTT
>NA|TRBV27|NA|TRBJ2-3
CASNTGTDTQYF
TGTGCCAGCAATACGGGGACAGATACGCAGTATTTT
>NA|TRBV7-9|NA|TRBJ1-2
CASSLGSGYGYTF
TGTGCCAGCAGCTTAGGTTCCGGCTATGGCTACACCTTC
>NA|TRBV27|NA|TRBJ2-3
CASSQGYTDTQYF
TGTGCCAGCAGTCAGGGGTACACAGATACGCAGTATTTT
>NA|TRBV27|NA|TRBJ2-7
CASSQGDLIYEQYF
TGTGCCAGCAGTCAGGGGGACTTAATCTACGAGCAGTACTTC
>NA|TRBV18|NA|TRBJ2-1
CASSPRIGEQFF
TGTGCCAGCTCACCACGCATCGGTGAGCAGTTCTTC
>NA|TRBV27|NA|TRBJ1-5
CATKIGNQPQHF
TGTGCCACCAAAATTGGCAATCAGCCCCAGCATTTT
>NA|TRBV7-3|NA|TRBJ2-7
CASSGGWGYEQYF
TGTGCCAGCAGCGGAGGGTGGGGCTACGAGCAGTACTTC
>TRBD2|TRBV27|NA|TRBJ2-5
CASSGLAEETQYF
TGTGCCAGTTCGGGACTAGCGGAAGAGACCCAGTACTTC
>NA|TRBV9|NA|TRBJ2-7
CASSVESGFSYEQYF
TGTGCCAGCAGCGTAGAATCGGGATTTTCCTACGAGCAGTACTTC
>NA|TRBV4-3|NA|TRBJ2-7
CASSQDRGSGSYEQYF
TGCGCCAGCAGCCAAGACCGCGGTAGCGGATCCTACGAGCAGTACTTC
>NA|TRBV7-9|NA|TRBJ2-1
CASSLATGVIYNEQFF
TGTGCCAGCAGCTTAGCGACGGGGGTAATCTACAATGAGCAGTTCTTC
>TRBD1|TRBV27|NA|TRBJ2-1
CASSLSIGGIEQFF
TGTGCCAGCAGTTTATCGATAGGGGGCATTGAGCAGTTCTTC
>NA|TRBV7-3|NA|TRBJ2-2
CASSLRLAGELFF
TGTGCCAGCAGCTTAAGGCTGGCCGGGGAGCTGTTTTTT